The next 26 T cell receptor beta chains were all read from a single sample in a study of tumor-infiltrating lymphocytes in localized non-small cell lung cancer. Profiling relied on immunoSEQ multiplex PCR, and the TCRdb table lists in-frame clones only, not all of them. Of approximately 9,000 clones in the sample, roughly 79% were seen once. Sequencing was carried out using uninvolved lung tissue not adjacent to the tumor. These receptors all come from a human donor with non-small cell lung cancer.

The rearrangement uses TRBV6-5 and TRBJ1-2; D possibly corresponds to TRBD1 (6 bases). This CDR3 contains 16 residues. V lost 2 bases to trimming and J lost 7 bases, with 20 bases between them. From germline, CDR1 is MNHEY and CDR2 SVGAGI. CDR3 bases: TGTGCCAGCAGTTACGGCCCCCAACAGGGAATCGGTGGCTACACCTTC. Encoded protein: CASSYGPQQGIGGYTF.

The chain recombines TRBV6-5 with TRBJ1-2; no clear D. The CDR3 spans 12 residues. V gave up 10 bases and J gave up 4 bases, with 13 bases separating them. CDR1 and CDR2 from the germline V gene are MNHEY and SVGAGI. CDR3 bases: TGTGCCACCTTTCGGGGTTCCTATGGCTACACCTTC. Residues: CATFRGSYGYTF.

The rearrangement uses TRBV7-2 and TRBJ1-1, with 7 bases aligning to TRBD1. Trimming removed 2 bases from V and 4 bases from J; junction bases left unmatched: 4. The germline CDR1 and CDR2 sequences are SGHTA and FQGNSA. There are 14 residues in the CDR3. CDR3 residues: CASSLIQGGTEAFF. The CDR3 bases are TGTGCCAGCAGCTTAATCCAGGGGGGCACTGAAGCTTTCTTT. Based on the CDR3 plus reference TRBV7-2 and TRBJ1-1, the full variable domain is GAGVSQSPSNKVTEKGKDVELRCDPISGHTALYWYRQSLGQGLEFLIYFQGNSAPDKSGLPSDRFSAERTGGSVSTLTIQRTQQEDSAVYLCASSLIQGGTEAFFGQGTRLTVV.

This clone was seen just once. The chain has TRBV5-6 and TRBJ1-2, with a possible D match to TRBD1 (5 bases). V lost 0 bases and J lost 4, with 7 bases in between. The CDR3 is 13 amino acids. The germline V gene encodes CDR1 SGHDT and CDR2 YYEEEE. CDR3 residues: CASSLARVYGYTF. The DNA for the CDR3 is TGTGCCAGCAGCTTGGCCAGGGTCTATGGCTACACCTTC.

The V call is TRBV30, the J call TRBJ1-6; 9 bases fit TRBD1. Germline V gene data show CDR1 as GTSNPN and CDR2 as SVGIG (reference sequence). The length of the CDR3 is 8 residues. V trimming: 8 bases; J trimming: 19 bases; junction bases outside the gene matches: 3. CDR3 DNA sequence: TGTGCCAGGGGGACAGGGCACTTT. Translation: CARGTGHF.

The chain combines TRBV10-3 with TRBJ2-1, with unresolved D. The CDR3 runs to 13 residues. The germline V gene has CDR1 ENHRY and CDR2 SYGVKD. V lost 4 bases and J 10 bases, leaving 14 bases between the germline ends. The CDR3 DNA reads TGTGCCATCAGTGCCCAGGTGGACCAAGAGCAGTTCTTC. It translates to CAISAQVDQEQFF.

This chain joins TRBV7-2 and TRBJ2-3; a possible D gene is TRBD2 (7 bases). This CDR3 has 15 residues. V lost 4 bases to trimming and J lost 0 bases, with 11 bases between them. Per the germline V gene, CDR1 is SGHTA and CDR2 is FQGNSA. Written as DNA, the CDR3 is TGTGCCAGCAGCTCTGGGGGGGCCAGCACAGATACGCAGTATTTT. Residues: CASSSGGASTDTQYF.

The chain uses TRBV4-2 and TRBJ1-1, with D perhaps TRBD1 (5 bases). This CDR3 has 18 residues. V gave up 0 bases and J gave up 4 bases, with 21 bases separating them. Per the germline V gene, CDR1 is LGHNA and CDR2 is YNFKEQ. The chain's CDR3 is CASSQDIKGTGYSTEAFF. In nucleotides, the CDR3 is TGTGCCAGCAGCCAAGATATAAAGGGGACGGGGTATAGCACTGAAGCTTTCTTT.

This chain links TRBV28 with TRBJ1-2; 7 nucleotides agree with TRBD1. With 3 bases clipped from V and 3 bases from J, the junction kept 4 bases outside the gene matches. CDR1 is MDHEN, CDR2 SYDVKM, per germline. This CDR3 comprises 14 residues. This CDR3 reads CASSFGDRDYGYTF. As DNA, the CDR3 is TGTGCCAGCAGTTTTGGCGACAGGGACTATGGCTACACCTTC.

The J gene is TRBJ2-6, the V gene TRBV5-1; a possible D gene is TRBD2 (5 bases). The CDR3 totals 14 residues. Germline lookup yields CDR1 SGHRS and CDR2 YFSETQ. Trimming took 4 bases from V and 4 from J, leaving 9 bases between them. CDR3 residues: CASSPGNGANVLTF. The CDR3 DNA reads as TGCGCCAGCAGCCCGGGAAACGGGGCCAACGTCCTGACTTTC. Together with reference TRBV5-1 and TRBJ2-6, the CDR3 gives the full variable domain: KAGVTQTPRYLIKTRGQQVTLSCSPISGHRSVSWYQQTPGQGLQFLFEYFSETQRNKGNFPGRFSGRQFSNSRSEMNVSTLELGDSALYLCASSPGNGANVLTFGAGSRLTVL.

The chain is built from TRBV27 and TRBJ2-1, with 9 nucleotides matching TRBD2. In germline, CDR1 is MNHEY, CDR2 SMNVEV (reference sequence). The CDR3 length is 17 residues. Unmatched junction bases numbered 7, after V lost 1 base and J lost 3 bases. The CDR3 DNA follows: TGTGCCAGCAGTTTATGGGGCCTAGCGGGGTACTACAATGAGCAGTTCTTC. Translation gives CASSLWGLAGYYNEQFF.

The V gene is TRBV5-5, the J gene TRBJ2-3, with 7 bases that match TRBD1. The CDR3 spans 15 residues. Germline-derived CDR1 and CDR2 are SGHKS and YYEKEE (reference sequence). The junction had 5 bases not matched to a gene; V was cut back by 2 bases and J by 2 bases. This CDR3 reads CASSLGDSYTDTQYF. For the CDR3, the DNA is TGTGCCAGCAGCTTAGGGGACAGCTACACAGATACGCAGTATTTT.

This sequence joins TRBV6-1 and TRBJ1-1; no definite D call. CDR1 is MNHNS and CDR2 is SASEGT in the germline V gene. The CDR3 length is 14 residues. Deletions cut 6 bases from V and 0 bases from J, with 11 bases between. The CDR3 DNA reads TGTGCCAGCAGCTCCGTTTCGATGAACACTGAAGCTTTCTTT. The encoded protein is CASSSVSMNTEAFF.

V usage is TRBV7-2 and J usage is TRBJ1-6; perhaps TRBD1 as D (6 bases). Germline V gene data show CDR1 as SGHTA and CDR2 as FQGNSA. The CDR3 consists of 15 residues. Trimming left V 5 bases short and J 1 base short, with 9 bases between. CDR3 residues: CASSVQGSYNSPLHF. For the CDR3, the DNA is TGTGCCAGCAGCGTGCAGGGGTCCTATAATTCACCCCTCCACTTT. The full variable domain, with the rest looked up from reference TRBV7-2 and TRBJ1-6, is GAGVSQSPSNKVTEKGKDVELRCDPISGHTALYWYRQSLGQGLEFLIYFQGNSAPDKSGLPSDRFSAERTGGSVSTLTIQRTQQEDSAVYLCASSVQGSYNSPLHFGNGTRLTVT.

This rearrangement joins TRBV4-1 to TRBJ2-5, with D tentatively TRBD2 (6 bases). From germline, CDR1 is MGHRA and CDR2 YSYEKL. This CDR3 has 14 amino acids. V lost 4 bases and J 1 base, leaving 10 bases between the germline ends. The CDR3 loop is CASSPFGSQETQYF. The CDR3 nucleotides read TGCGCCAGCAGCCCTTTCGGGAGCCAAGAGACCCAGTACTTC.

This clone showed up just once. This sequence joins TRBV5-5 and TRBJ2-7; D may match TRBD1 or TRBD2 (5 bases each). CDR1 and CDR2 (germline): SGHKS, YYEKEE (reference sequence). The CDR3 has 12 residues. The ends were cut back, 4 bases at V and 7 bases at J, with 12 bases in the middle. Here the CDR3 reads CASSPGTREQYF. CDR3 coding DNA: TGTGCCAGCAGCCCCGGGACGAGAGAGCAGTACTTC.

The chain has TRBV5-1 and TRBJ2-5; TRBD2 agrees at 12 bases. CDR3 size: 14 residues. The germline CDR1 and CDR2 sequences are SGHRS and YFSETQ. With 5 bases clipped from V and 5 bases from J, the junction kept 4 bases outside the gene matches. The CDR3 DNA sequence: TGCGCCAGCAGTTACCTAGCGGGAGGGGAGACCCAGTACTTC. It encodes CASSYLAGGETQYF.

The rearrangement links TRBV27 to TRBJ1-2, with D maybe TRBD1 (5 bases). The V and J ends lost 9 bases and 4 bases respectively, with 21 bases between them. The CDR3 runs 15 residues. Germline CDR1 and CDR2: MNHEY and SMNVEV (reference sequence). Written as DNA, the CDR3 is TGTGCCAGTTCTCGGGCAGGGTTGGAGGGCTATGGCTACACCTTC. Its translation: CASSRAGLEGYGYTF.

This chain joins TRBV7-2 and TRBJ1-6; no reliable D call. V lost 5 bases and J lost 11, with 10 bases in between. Germline V CDR1 and CDR2: SGHTA, FQGNSA. The length of the CDR3 is 12 residues. Here the CDR3 DNA reads TGTGCCAGCAGCCACCCCGGGACACCCCTCCACTTT. Translating gives CASSHPGTPLHF.

The rearrangement uses TRBV9 and TRBJ1-3, with D possibly matching TRBD1 (6 bases). This CDR3 has 15 residues. Germline values: CDR1 SGDLS, CDR2 YYNGEE. V was pared by 3 bases and J by 4 bases, with 14 bases between. The CDR3 DNA sequence: TGTGCCAGCAGCGGAGAAGGGGGTGGAGGAAACACCATATATTTT. This sequence encodes CASSGEGGGGNTIYF.

This chain connects TRBV19 to TRBJ2-1, with TRBD2 identical over 7 bases. The V gene end was trimmed by 3 bases and the J gene end by 10 bases; junction bases not matched to a gene: 24. The germline gives CDR1 LNHDA, CDR2 SQIVND (reference sequence). The CDR3 covers 19 residues. The CDR3 reads CASSIERLVGGRWQWEQFF. CDR3 in DNA: TGTGCCAGTAGTATTGAACGACTAGTTGGCGGGAGATGGCAATGGGAGCAGTTCTTC.

This clone was found once. The rearrangement links TRBV19 to TRBJ2-7; 9 bases are shared with TRBD1. V shed 6 bases and J 0 bases; nucleotides not matched to a gene: 3. CDR1 is LNHDA and CDR2 is SQIVND in the germline V gene (reference sequence). CDR3 length: 14 residues. The CDR3 is CASRDRGNSYEQYF. The CDR3, as DNA: TGTGCCAGTAGGGACAGGGGAAACTCCTACGAGCAGTACTTC.

This chain joins TRBV27 and TRBJ1-1; D remains unclear. V was clipped by 5 bases and J by 5 bases, with 12 bases between them. Germline CDR1 MNHEY, CDR2 SMNVEV (reference sequence). This CDR3 is built from 13 residues. CDR3: CASSPNQGTEAFF. CDR3 DNA sequence: TGTGCCAGCAGTCCAAACCAAGGGACTGAAGCTTTCTTT.

This clone came up a few times. This specimen includes other DNA sequences encoding the same CDR3. This sequence joins TRBV5-4 and TRBJ2-3; 12 nucleotides match TRBD2. The trim removed 1 base at V and 2 bases at J, leaving 5 bases unmatched. The CDR3 totals 17 residues. Germline assignment: CDR1 SGHNT and CDR2 YYREEE (reference sequence). The CDR3 DNA reads TGTGCCAGCAGCTTGCGGCTAGCGGGAGGGCCCACAGATACGCAGTATTTT. This sequence encodes CASSLRLAGGPTDTQYF. The entire variable domain, with the rest obtained from reference TRBV5-4 and TRBJ2-3, is as follows: ETGVTQSPTHLIKTRGQQVTLRCSSQSGHNTVSWYQQALGQGPQFIFQYYREEENGRGNFPPRFSGLQFPNYSSELNVNALELDDSALYLCASSLRLAGGPTDTQYFGPGTRLTVL.

This clone was seen just once. J is TRBJ2-5 and V is TRBV9; 8 positions match TRBD1. There are 16 residues in the CDR3. V lost 0 bases, J lost 2 bases, and 6 bases stayed unmatched. Germline assignment: CDR1 SGDLS and CDR2 YYNGEE. Written as DNA, the CDR3 is TGTGCCAGCAGCGTAGCTAGGAGGACAGGGCAAGAGACCCAGTACTTC. Translated, it gives CASSVARRTGQETQYF.

The chain is built from TRBV7-6 and TRBJ2-2, with a weak D call TRBD2 (6 bases). Between the trimmed V and J ends, which lost 4 bases and 7 bases, there was a span of 13 bases. Per the germline V gene, CDR1 is SGHVS and CDR2 is FNYEAQ. CDR3 size: 14 residues. The CDR3 loop is CASSSGLEGGELFF. CDR3 sequence (DNA): TGTGCCAGCAGCTCGGGACTTGAGGGCGGGGAGCTGTTTTTT.